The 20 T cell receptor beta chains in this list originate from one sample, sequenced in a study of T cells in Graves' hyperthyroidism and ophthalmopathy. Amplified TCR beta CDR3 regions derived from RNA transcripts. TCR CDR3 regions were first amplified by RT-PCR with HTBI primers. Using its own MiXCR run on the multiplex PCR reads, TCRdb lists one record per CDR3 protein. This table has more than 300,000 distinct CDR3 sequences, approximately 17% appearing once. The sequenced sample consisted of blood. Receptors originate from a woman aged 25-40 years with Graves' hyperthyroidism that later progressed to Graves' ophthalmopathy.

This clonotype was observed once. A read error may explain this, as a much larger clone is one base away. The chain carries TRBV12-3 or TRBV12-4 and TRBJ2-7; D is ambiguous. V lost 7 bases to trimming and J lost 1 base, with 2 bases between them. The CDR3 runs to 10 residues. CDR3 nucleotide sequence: TGTGCCAGCAATTCCTACGAGCAGTACTTC. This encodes CASNSYEQYF.

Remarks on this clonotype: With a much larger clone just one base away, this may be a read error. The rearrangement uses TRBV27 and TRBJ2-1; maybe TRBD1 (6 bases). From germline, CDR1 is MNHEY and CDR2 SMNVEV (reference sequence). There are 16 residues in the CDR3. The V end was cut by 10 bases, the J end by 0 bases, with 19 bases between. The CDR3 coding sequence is TGTGCCAACCGAAGGGACACTTACAGCTCCTACAATGAGCAGTTCTTC. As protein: CANRRDTYSSYNEQFF.

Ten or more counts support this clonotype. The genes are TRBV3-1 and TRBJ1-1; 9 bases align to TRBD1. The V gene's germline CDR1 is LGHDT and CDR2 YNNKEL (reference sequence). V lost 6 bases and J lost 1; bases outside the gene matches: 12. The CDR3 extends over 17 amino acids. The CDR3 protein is CASSHGRQGGTNTEAFF. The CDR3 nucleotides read TGTGCCAGCAGTCATGGGAGACAGGGGGGGACGAACACTGAAGCTTTCTTT.

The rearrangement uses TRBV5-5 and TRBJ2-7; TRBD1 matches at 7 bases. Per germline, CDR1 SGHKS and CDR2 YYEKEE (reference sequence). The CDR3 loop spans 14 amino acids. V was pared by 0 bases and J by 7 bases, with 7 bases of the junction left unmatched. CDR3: CASSLGTGVGEQYF. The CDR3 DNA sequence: TGTGCCAGCAGCTTGGGTACAGGGGTCGGAGAGCAGTACTTC.

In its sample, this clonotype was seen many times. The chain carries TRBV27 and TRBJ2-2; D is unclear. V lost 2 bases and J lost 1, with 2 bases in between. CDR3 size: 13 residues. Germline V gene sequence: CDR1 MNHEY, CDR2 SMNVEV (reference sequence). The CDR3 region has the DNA TGTGCCAGCAGTTTACGGAACACCGGGGAGCTGTTTTTT. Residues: CASSLRNTGELFF.

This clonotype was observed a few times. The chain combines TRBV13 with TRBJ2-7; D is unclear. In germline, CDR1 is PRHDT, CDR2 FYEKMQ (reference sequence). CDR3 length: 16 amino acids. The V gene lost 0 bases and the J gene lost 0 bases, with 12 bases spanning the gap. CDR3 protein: CASSLGLRRNSYEQYF. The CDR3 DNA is TGTGCCAGCAGCTTAGGTTTGCGGAGAAACTCCTACGAGCAGTACTTC.

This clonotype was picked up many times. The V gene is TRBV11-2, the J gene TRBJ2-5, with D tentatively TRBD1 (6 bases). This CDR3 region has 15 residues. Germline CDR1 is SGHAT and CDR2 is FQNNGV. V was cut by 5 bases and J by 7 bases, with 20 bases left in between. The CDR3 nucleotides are TGTGCCAGCAGCCACCTTCAGGGGTCAGTGGGGACCCAGTACTTC. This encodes CASSHLQGSVGTQYF.

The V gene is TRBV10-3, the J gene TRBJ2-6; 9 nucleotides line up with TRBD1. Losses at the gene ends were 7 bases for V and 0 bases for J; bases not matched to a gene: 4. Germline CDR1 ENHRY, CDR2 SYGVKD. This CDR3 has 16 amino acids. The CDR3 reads CAINAGQGSGANVLTF. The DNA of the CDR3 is TGTGCCATCAATGCGGGACAGGGCTCTGGGGCCAACGTCCTGACTTTC.

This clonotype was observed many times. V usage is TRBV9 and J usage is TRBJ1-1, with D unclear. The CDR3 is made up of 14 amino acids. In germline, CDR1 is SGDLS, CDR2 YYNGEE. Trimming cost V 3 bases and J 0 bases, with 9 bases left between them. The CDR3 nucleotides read TGTGCCAGCAGCGGGCAGCCGATGAACACTGAAGCTTTCTTT. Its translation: CASSGQPMNTEAFF.

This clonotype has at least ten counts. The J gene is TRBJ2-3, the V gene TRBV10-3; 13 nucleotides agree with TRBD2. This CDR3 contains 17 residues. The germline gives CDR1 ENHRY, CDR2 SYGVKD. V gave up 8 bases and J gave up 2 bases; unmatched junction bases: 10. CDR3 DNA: TGTGCCATCGGTGTTTCCGGGACTAGCGGGAACACAGATACGCAGTATTTT. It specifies CAIGVSGTSGNTDTQYF.

The DNA of the CDR3 is TGCAGCGGTAACAGGAATTCTAACTATGGCTACACCTTC. Its protein is CSGNRNSNYGYTF. This chain connects TRBV20-1 to TRBJ1-2; D might be TRBD1 (5 bases). The CDR3 consists of 13 residues. Germline CDR1 reads DFQATT; CDR2 reads SNEGSKA (reference sequence).

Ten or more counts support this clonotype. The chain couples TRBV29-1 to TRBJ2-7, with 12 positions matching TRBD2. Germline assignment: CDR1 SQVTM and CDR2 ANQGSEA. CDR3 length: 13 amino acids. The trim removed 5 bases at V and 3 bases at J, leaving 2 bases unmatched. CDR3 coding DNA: TGCAGCGTTTTGACTAGCGGGAGCTACGAGCAGTACTTC. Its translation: CSVLTSGSYEQYF.

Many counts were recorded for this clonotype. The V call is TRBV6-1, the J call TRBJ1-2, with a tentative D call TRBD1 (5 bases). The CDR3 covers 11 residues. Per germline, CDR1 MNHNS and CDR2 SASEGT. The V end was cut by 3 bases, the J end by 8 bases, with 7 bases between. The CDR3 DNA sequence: TGTGCCAGCAGTGAGTGGGGCGGCTACACCTTC. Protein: CASSEWGGYTF.

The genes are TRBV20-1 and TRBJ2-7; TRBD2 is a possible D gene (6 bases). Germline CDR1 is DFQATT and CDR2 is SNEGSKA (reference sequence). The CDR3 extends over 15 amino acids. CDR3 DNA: TGCAGCCCGGGACTTACAATCCCCAAAATCTACGAGCAGTACTTC. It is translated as CSPGLTIPKIYEQYF.

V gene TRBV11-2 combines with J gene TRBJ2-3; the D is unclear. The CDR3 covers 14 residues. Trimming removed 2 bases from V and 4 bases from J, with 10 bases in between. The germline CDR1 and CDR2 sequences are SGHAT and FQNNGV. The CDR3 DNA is TGTGCCAGCAGCTTATATTCTGTCGCAGATACGCAGTATTTT. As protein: CASSLYSVADTQYF.

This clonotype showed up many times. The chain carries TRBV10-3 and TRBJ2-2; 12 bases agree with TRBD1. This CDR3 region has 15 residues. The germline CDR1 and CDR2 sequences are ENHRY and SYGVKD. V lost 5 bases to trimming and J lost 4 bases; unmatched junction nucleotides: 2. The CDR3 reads CAISPGQGATGELFF. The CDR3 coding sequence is TGTGCCATCAGTCCGGGACAGGGGGCCACCGGGGAGCTGTTTTTT.

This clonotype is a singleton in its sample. The CDR3 loop is CASRRDLYQETQYF. CDR3 sequence (DNA): TGTGCCAGCCGGCGGGACCTGTACCAAGAGACCCAGTACTTC. The chain couples TRBV2 to TRBJ2-5; perhaps TRBD2 as D (6 bases). The CDR3 is 14 residues long. Between the trimmed V and J ends, which lost 8 bases and 0 bases, there was a span of 13 bases. The germline V gene has CDR1 SNHLY and CDR2 FYNNEI.

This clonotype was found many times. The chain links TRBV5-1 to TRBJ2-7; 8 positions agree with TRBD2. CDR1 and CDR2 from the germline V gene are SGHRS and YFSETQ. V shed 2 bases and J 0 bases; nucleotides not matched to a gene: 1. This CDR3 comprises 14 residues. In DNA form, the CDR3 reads TGCGCCAGCAGCTTTAGCGGGGTCTCCTACGAGCAGTACTTC. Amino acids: CASSFSGVSYEQYF.

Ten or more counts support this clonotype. The CDR3 coding sequence is TGTGCCAGCAGCCAAGATAGGTCTGGTTACACTGAAGCTTTCTTT. Translation gives CASSQDRSGYTEAFF. This chain uses TRBV3-1 with TRBJ1-1; D call uncertain. Trimming stripped 0 bases from V and 3 bases from J, with 11 bases between. The CDR3 totals 15 residues. Per germline, CDR1 LGHDT and CDR2 YNNKEL (reference sequence).

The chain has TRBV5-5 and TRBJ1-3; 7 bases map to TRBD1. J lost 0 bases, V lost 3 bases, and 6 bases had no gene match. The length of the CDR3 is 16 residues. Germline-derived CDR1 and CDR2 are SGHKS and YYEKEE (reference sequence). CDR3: CASSSTRGFSGNTIYF. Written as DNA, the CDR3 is TGTGCCAGCAGCTCGACCAGGGGGTTCTCTGGAAACACCATATATTTT. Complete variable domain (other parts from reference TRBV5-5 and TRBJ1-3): DAGVTQSPTHLIKTRGQQVTLRCSPISGHKSVSWYQQVLGQGPQFIFQYYEKEERGRGNFPDRFSARQFPNYSSELNVNALLLGDSALYLCASSSTRGFSGNTIYFGEGSWLTVV.